The 13 T cell receptor beta chains listed next were all sequenced from one sample in a study of shared clonotypes between healthy human individuals. The naive CD8 population came from CD45RO-negative cells selected for CCR7, without terminally differentiated effector memory CD45RA+ cells. Assay used: immunoSEQ multiplex PCR; TCRdb lists only in-frame clones, some missing. The sample has 2 million to 2.5 million clones; around 96% are singletons. Sequences were obtained from naive CD8+ T cells sorted from blood. These receptors all stem from a man aged 18 to 29 in good health.

This rearrangement joins TRBV27 to TRBJ1-2; possible D gene TRBD1, 5 bases. Germline-derived CDR1 and CDR2 are MNHEY and SMNVEV (reference sequence). V was pared by 6 bases and J by 4 bases, with 12 bases between. CDR3 length equals 13 residues. The CDR3 protein is CASREGVAYGYTF. DNA for the CDR3: TGTGCCAGCAGGGAAGGGGTAGCCTATGGCTACACCTTC.

The rearrangement links TRBV7-6 to TRBJ2-7, with D perhaps matching TRBD1 or TRBD2 (5 bases each). The germline V gene encodes CDR1 SGHVS and CDR2 FNYEAQ. V was shortened by 1 base and J by 3 bases, with 10 bases between the two germline ends. The CDR3 length is 14 residues. The CDR3 coding sequence is TGTGCCAGCAGCTTAGGGGAGACAGACTACGAGCAGTACTTC. Translated, it gives CASSLGETDYEQYF.

The V and J genes are TRBV7-9 and TRBJ2-7; TRBD2 agrees at 9 bases. The CDR3 contains 15 residues. Germline values: CDR1 SEHNR, CDR2 FQNEAQ (reference sequence). J gave up 6 bases and V 0 bases, and 6 bases lay outside the gene matches. The CDR3 DNA follows: TGTGCCAGCAGCTTAGCTGCGGGAGGGCCCCGCGAGCAGTACTTC. Residues: CASSLAAGGPREQYF.

The chain links TRBV9 to TRBJ2-7; no reliable D call. This CDR3 contains 14 residues. V was clipped by 0 bases and J by 0 bases, with 7 bases between them. Germline V gives CDR1 SGDLS, CDR2 YYNGEE. CDR3 in amino acids: CASSVVASSYEQYF. CDR3 DNA: TGTGCCAGCAGCGTAGTAGCAAGCTCCTACGAGCAGTACTTC.

V usage is TRBV10-3 and J usage is TRBJ1-4; maybe TRBD1 (6 bases). The CDR3 has 15 amino acids. Germline V gene sequence: CDR1 ENHRY, CDR2 SYGVKD. V was trimmed by 11 bases and J by 2 bases, leaving 18 bases between them. CDR3 region: CAAAGRGGTNEKLFF. In nucleotides, the CDR3 is TGTGCCGCCGCAGGGAGAGGGGGGACTAATGAAAAACTGTTTTTT.

The J gene is TRBJ2-2, the V gene TRBV4-3, with 7 nucleotides matching TRBD1. The germline CDR1 and CDR2 sequences are LGHNA and YSLEER. Trimming at V came to 0 bases and at J to 5 bases, leaving 9 bases not matched to a gene. The CDR3 extends over 17 amino acids. CDR3 protein: CASSQDVYRGPTGELFF. The CDR3 DNA reads TGCGCCAGCAGCCAAGACGTTTACAGGGGCCCTACCGGGGAGCTGTTTTTT.

The rearrangement uses TRBV28 and TRBJ2-4; no clear D. Trimming removed 5 bases at V and 6 bases at J, with 11 bases between. The CDR3 extends over 13 amino acids. The V gene's germline CDR1 is MDHEN and CDR2 SYDVKM. CDR3 sequence: CASSPDVRNIQYF. The CDR3 region has the DNA TGTGCCAGCAGTCCGGACGTTCGAAACATTCAGTACTTC. The whole variable domain, remainder taken from reference TRBV28 and TRBJ2-4, is DVKVTQSSRYLVKRTGEKVFLECVQDMDHENMFWYRQDPGLGLRLIYFSYDVKMKEKGDIPEGYSVSREKKERFSLILESASTNQTSMYLCASSPDVRNIQYFGAGTRLSVL.

The chain employs TRBV11-3 and TRBJ2-5; D unresolved. V lost 2 bases, J lost 1 base, and 8 bases lay in between. CDR1 and CDR2 (germline): SGHNT, YENEEA. The CDR3 runs to 14 residues. The CDR3 protein is CASSLTPSQETQYF. The CDR3 DNA follows: TGTGCCAGCAGCTTAACCCCGAGCCAAGAGACCCAGTACTTC.

V gene TRBV28 combines with J gene TRBJ1-5, with 8 bases lining up with TRBD1. V shed 5 bases, J shed 0 bases, and the junction held 3 bases outside the gene matches. Germline assignment: CDR1 MDHEN and CDR2 SYDVKM. The CDR3 loop spans 15 amino acids. CDR3 coding DNA: TGTGCCAGCAGTGGGACAGGAGGTAGCAATCAGCCCCAGCATTTT. Its protein is CASSGTGGSNQPQHF.

The V gene is TRBV13, the J gene TRBJ2-1; 8 nucleotides align to TRBD1. In germline, CDR1 is PRHDT, CDR2 FYEKMQ (reference sequence). After removal of 5 bases from V and 10 bases from J, the junction contained 13 bases not matched to a gene. The CDR3 has 15 amino acids. DNA for the CDR3: TGTGCCAGCAGCCTGGACAGGGTTGCCTTAATCGAGCAGTTCTTC. Translated: CASSLDRVALIEQFF.

This rearrangement joins TRBV28 to TRBJ1-1; 8 nucleotides line up with TRBD1. The V and J ends lost 5 bases and 1 base, in that order; junction bases with no gene match: 3. The CDR3 is 14 amino acids. The germline V gene has CDR1 MDHEN and CDR2 SYDVKM. The CDR3 nucleotides are TGTGCCAGCAGTCCCGGGACAGGGAACACTGAAGCTTTCTTT. As protein: CASSPGTGNTEAFF. Filled out from reference TRBV28 and TRBJ1-1, the complete variable domain reads DVKVTQSSRYLVKRTGEKVFLECVQDMDHENMFWYRQDPGLGLRLIYFSYDVKMKEKGDIPEGYSVSREKKERFSLILESASTNQTSMYLCASSPGTGNTEAFFGQGTRLTVV.

This clone was recorded once. The chain couples TRBV11-2 to TRBJ2-7; 9 bases map to TRBD2. The ends lost 1 base at V and 5 bases at J; junction bases unmatched: 6. Per the germline V gene, CDR1 is SGHAT and CDR2 is FQNNGV. There are 15 residues in the CDR3. As DNA, the CDR3 is TGTGCCAGCAGCTTAGGTCCAGCGGGAGGCAACGAGCAGTACTTC. Protein sequence: CASSLGPAGGNEQYF.

This clone was recorded once. V is TRBV5-1 and J is TRBJ2-7, with 10 bases matching TRBD2. Losses at the gene ends were 1 base for V and 2 bases for J; bases not matched to a gene: 15. Germline lookup yields CDR1 SGHRS and CDR2 YFSETQ. The CDR3 has 19 residues. The chain's CDR3 is CASSLYLAGVSGPPYEQYF. The CDR3 DNA follows: TGCGCCAGCAGCTTGTATCTAGCGGGAGTGTCTGGCCCTCCCTACGAGCAGTACTTC.